Sequencing of this TCR beta chain was carried out in a study of T cells in tuberculosis. Time point defined: new active TB diagnosis, blood taken before or within 7 days of starting treatment. After removal of 5 bases from V and 2 bases from J, the junction contained 7 bases not matched to a gene. The CDR3 runs to 15 residues. CDR1 KGHSH and CDR2 LQKENI come from the germline V gene. Some clones are missing from TCRdb's copy, which holds only in-frame ones; the method was immunoSEQ multiplex PCR. The repertoire has approximately 30,000 clones, roughly 85% of them found once; the top ten carry less than 6.5%.

The sequencing here drew on PBMCs, taken at tuberculosis diagnosis. This clonotype was obtained from an adult with tuberculosis. This sequence joins TRBV18 and TRBJ2-7, with 9 bases fitting TRBD1. This CDR3 is CASSIGTGKPYEQYF. For the CDR3, the DNA is TGTGCCAGCTCAATAGGGACAGGGAAACCCTACGAGCAGTACTTC. Combining the CDR3 with reference TRBV18 and TRBJ2-7 gives the whole variable domain NAGVMQNPRHLVRRRGQEARLRCSPMKGHSHVYWYRQLPEEGLKFMVYLQKENIIDESGMPKERFSAEFPKEGPSILRIQQVVRGDSAAYFCASSIGTGKPYEQYFGPGTRLTVT.